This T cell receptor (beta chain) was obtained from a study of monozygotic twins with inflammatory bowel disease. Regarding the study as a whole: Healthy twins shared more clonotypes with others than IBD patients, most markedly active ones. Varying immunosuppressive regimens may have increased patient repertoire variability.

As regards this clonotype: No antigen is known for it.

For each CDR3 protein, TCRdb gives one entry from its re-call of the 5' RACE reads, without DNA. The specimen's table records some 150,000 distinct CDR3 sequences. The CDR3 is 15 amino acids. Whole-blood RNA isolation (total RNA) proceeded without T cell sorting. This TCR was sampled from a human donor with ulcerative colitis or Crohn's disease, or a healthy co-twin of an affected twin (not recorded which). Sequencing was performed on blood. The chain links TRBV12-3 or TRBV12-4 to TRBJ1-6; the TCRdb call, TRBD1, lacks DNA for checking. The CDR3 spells CASSLWGLDNSPLHF.